Listed here is a single T cell receptor (beta chain). Its antigen is unknown. Germline loops: CDR1 LNHDA, CDR2 SQIVND (reference sequence). This CDR3 has 15 amino acids. V was cut by 1 base and J by 4 bases, with 10 bases left in between. PCR amplification relied on 60 Vbeta primers (plus 13 Jbeta primers). Sequencing used immunoSEQ multiplex PCR; TCRdb keeps in-frame clones, though not all of them. The sample lists roughly 69,000 clones, around 73% occurring once. These data originate in a study of cytomegalovirus exposure and HLA in healthy donors. Study-wide results and limits: TCR beta sequences reportedly predicted most subjects' HLA-A and HLA-B alleles accurately.

This TCR derives from a man aged 45-65 years in good health and CMV-seronegative. The sequenced sample was PBMCs. The rearrangement uses TRBV19 and TRBJ1-4, with D uncertain. In DNA form, the CDR3 reads TGTGCCAGTAGTATAGCGGGTGTTGGTAATGAAAAACTGTTTTTT. Translating it yields CASSIAGVGNEKLFF.